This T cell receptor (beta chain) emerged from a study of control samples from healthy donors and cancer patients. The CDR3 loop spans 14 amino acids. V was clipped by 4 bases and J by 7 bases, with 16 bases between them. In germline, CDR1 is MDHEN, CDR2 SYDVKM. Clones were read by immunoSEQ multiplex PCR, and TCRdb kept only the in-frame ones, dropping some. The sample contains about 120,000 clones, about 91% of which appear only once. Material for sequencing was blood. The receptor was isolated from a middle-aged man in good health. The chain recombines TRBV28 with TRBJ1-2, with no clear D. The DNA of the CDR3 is TGTGCCAGCAGTTCAATTGTGGAGATCAGTGGCTACACCTTC. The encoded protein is CASSSIVEISGYTF.